This paragraph reports one T cell receptor beta chain. Its cognate antigen is unknown. TCRdb reanalysed the 5' RACE reads using MiXCR and keeps one entry per CDR3 protein. Of over 9,500 distinct CDR3 sequences detected, more than 14% appear once; the ten largest clones hold roughly 56%. CDR3 length equals 11 residues. The ends were cut back, 6 bases at V and 7 bases at J, with 10 bases in the middle. In germline, CDR1 is KGHSH, CDR2 LQKENI. This specimen comes from a study of T-cell memory formation after mild COVID-19. In the study overall: For the most part, TCR clusters were specific to one donor. Study-wide results and limits: A second wave expanding day 15 to 37 was CD4+-biased; contracting clones were balanced.

The J gene is TRBJ2-7, the V gene TRBV18; D gene uncertain. Sequencing was carried out using PBMCs or a T cell subset sorted from them (not recorded which). The TCR sequence derives from a man between 18 and 35 years old who had mild COVID-19 (a few samples of this study predate the infection). Cell type and time point are not known. The chain's CDR3 is CASSDLGEQYF. The CDR3 DNA follows: TGTGCCAGCTCTGACTTGGGTGAGCAGTACTTC.